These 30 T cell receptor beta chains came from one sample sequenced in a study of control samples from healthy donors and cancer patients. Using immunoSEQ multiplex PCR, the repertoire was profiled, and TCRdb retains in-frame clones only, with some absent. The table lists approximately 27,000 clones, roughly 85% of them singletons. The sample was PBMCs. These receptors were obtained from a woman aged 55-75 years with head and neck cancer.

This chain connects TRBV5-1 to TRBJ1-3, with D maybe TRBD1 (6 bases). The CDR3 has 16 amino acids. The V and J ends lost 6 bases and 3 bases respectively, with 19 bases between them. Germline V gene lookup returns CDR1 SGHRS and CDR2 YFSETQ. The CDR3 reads CASTPSGTTGGNTIYF. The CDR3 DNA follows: TGCGCCAGCACTCCTTCCGGGACAACTGGTGGAAACACCATATATTTT.

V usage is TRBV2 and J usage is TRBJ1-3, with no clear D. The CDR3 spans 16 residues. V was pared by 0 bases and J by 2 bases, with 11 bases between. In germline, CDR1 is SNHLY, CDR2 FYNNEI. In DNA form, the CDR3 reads TGTGCCAGCAGTGAAGCCCGCGTCGGGCCTGGAAACACCATATATTTT. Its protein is CASSEARVGPGNTIYF.

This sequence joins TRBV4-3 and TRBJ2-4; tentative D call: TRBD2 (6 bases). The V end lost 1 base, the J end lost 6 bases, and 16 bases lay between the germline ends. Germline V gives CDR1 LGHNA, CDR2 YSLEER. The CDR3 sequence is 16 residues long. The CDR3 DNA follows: TGCGCCAGCAGCCAAGCATCCCTAGCGAATGGAAACATTCAGTACTTC. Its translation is CASSQASLANGNIQYF.

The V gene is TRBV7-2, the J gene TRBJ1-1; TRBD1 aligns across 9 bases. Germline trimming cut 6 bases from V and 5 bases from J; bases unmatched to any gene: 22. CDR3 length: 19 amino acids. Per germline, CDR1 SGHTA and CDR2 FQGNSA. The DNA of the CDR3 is TGTGCCAGCAGTCTGTATGGGACAGGGCCCTCGGGGAGGAGGACTGAAGCTTTCTTT. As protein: CASSLYGTGPSGRRTEAFF.

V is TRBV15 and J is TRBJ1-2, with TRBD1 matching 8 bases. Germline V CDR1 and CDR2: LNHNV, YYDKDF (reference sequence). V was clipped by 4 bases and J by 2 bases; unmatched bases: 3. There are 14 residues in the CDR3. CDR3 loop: CATSKRQGNYGYTF. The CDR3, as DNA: TGTGCCACCAGCAAAAGACAGGGGAACTATGGCTACACCTTC.

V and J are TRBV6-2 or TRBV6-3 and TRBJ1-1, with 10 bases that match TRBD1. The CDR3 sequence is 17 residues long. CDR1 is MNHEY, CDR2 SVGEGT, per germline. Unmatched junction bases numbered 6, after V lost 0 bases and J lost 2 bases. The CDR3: CASSYSIRDRGNTEAFF. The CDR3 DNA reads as TGTGCCAGCAGTTACTCGATACGGGACAGGGGAAACACTGAAGCTTTCTTT.

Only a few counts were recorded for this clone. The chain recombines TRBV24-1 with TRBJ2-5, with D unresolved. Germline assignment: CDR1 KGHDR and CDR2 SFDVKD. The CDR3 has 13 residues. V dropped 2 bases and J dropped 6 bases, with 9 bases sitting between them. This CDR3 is CATSDYPGQTQYF. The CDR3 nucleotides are TGTGCCACCAGTGATTACCCGGGCCAGACCCAGTACTTC.

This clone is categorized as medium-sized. The CDR3 spells CATSIRQGGLYQPQHF. CDR3 bases: TGTGCCACCAGCATCCGACAGGGCGGCCTTTATCAGCCCCAGCATTTT. The V call is TRBV15, the J call TRBJ1-5, with 7 bases matching TRBD1. Germline V gene lookup returns CDR1 LNHNV and CDR2 YYDKDF (reference sequence). The CDR3 runs to 16 residues. Trimming at V came to 4 bases and at J to 5 bases, leaving 11 bases not matched to a gene.

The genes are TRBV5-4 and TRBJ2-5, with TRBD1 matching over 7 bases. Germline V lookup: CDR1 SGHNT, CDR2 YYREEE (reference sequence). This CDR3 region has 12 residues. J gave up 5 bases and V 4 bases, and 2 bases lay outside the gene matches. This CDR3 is CASSARGETQYF. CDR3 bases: TGTGCCAGCAGCGCCAGGGGGGAGACCCAGTACTTC. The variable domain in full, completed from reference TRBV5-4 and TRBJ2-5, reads ETGVTQSPTHLIKTRGQQVTLRCSSQSGHNTVSWYQQALGQGPQFIFQYYREEENGRGNFPPRFSGLQFPNYSSELNVNALELDDSALYLCASSARGETQYFGPGTRLLVL.

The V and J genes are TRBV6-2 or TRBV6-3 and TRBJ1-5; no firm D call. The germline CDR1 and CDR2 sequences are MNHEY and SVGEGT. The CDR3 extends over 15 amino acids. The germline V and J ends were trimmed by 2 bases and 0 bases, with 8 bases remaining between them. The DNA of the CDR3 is TGTGCCAGCAGTTACAGGCAGCTTAGCAATCAGCCCCAGCATTTT. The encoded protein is CASSYRQLSNQPQHF.

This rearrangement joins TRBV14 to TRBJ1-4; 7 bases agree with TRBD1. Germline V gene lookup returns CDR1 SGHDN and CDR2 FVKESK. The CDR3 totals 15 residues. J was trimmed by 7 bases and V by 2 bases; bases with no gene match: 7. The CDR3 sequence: CASSQYRAGGEKLFF. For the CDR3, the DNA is TGTGCCAGCAGCCAATATCGGGCAGGGGGTGAAAAACTGTTTTTT.

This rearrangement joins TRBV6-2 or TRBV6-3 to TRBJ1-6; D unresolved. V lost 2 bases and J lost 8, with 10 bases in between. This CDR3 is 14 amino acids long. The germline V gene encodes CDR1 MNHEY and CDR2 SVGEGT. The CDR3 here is CASSYPGGYSPLHF. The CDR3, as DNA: TGTGCCAGCAGTTACCCAGGAGGTTATTCACCCCTCCACTTT.

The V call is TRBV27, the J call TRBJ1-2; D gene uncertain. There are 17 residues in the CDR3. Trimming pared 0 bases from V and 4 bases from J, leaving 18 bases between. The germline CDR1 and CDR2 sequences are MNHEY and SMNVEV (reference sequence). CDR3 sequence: CASSLSVGGFNLYGYTF. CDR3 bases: TGTGCCAGCAGTTTATCCGTGGGAGGGTTTAATCTCTATGGCTACACCTTC.

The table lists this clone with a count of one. The CDR3 DNA sequence: TGCGCCAGCAGCATAGAGATGAACACTGAAGCTTTCTTT. Its translation: CASSIEMNTEAFF. This sequence joins TRBV5-1 and TRBJ1-1; D remains ambiguous. V was shortened by 4 bases and J by 0 bases, with 7 bases between the two germline ends. Per germline, CDR1 SGHRS and CDR2 YFSETQ. This CDR3 contains 13 residues.

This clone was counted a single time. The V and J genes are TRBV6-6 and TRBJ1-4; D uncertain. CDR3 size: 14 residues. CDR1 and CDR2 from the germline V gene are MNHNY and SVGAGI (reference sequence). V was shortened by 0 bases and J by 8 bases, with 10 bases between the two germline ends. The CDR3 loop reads CASSYSLSSEKLFF. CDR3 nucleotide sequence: TGTGCCAGCAGTTACTCGCTCAGTAGCGAAAAACTGTTTTTT.

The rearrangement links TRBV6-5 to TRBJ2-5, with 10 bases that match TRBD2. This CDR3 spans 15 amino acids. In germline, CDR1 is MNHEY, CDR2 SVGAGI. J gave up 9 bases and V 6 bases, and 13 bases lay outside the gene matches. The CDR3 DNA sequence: TGTGCCAGCAGCGAGAAGCATAGCGGGGGGCTATCCCAGTACTTC. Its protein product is CASSEKHSGGLSQYF.

CDR3 sequence: CASSLDATGIGRYEQYF. CDR3 in DNA: TGTGCCAGCAGCTTGGATGCGACAGGGATCGGTAGGTACGAGCAGTACTTC. The rearrangement joins TRBV5-4 to TRBJ2-7; TRBD1 aligns across 7 bases. The CDR3 loop spans 17 amino acids. Germline CDR1 reads SGHNT; CDR2 reads YYREEE (reference sequence). V lost 0 bases and J lost 4; bases outside the gene matches: 13.

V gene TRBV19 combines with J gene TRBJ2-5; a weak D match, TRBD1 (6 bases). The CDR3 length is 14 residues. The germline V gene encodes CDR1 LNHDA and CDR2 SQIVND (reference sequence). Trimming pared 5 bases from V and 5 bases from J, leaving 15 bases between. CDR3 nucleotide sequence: TGTGCCAGTAGTCGACAGGCCCAGGGGGAGACCCAGTACTTC. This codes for CASSRQAQGETQYF.

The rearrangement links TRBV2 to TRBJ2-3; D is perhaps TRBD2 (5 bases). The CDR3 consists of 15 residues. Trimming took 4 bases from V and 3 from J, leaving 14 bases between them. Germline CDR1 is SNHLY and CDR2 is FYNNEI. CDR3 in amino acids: CASSVEAGGTDTQYF. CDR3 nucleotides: TGTGCCAGCAGTGTTGAGGCGGGTGGAACAGATACGCAGTATTTT. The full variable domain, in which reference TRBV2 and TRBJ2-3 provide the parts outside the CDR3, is EPEVTQTPSHQVTQMGQEVILRCVPISNHLYFYWYRQILGQKVEFLVSFYNNEISEKSEIFDDQFSVERPDGSNFTLKIRSTKLEDSAMYFCASSVEAGGTDTQYFGPGTRLTVL.

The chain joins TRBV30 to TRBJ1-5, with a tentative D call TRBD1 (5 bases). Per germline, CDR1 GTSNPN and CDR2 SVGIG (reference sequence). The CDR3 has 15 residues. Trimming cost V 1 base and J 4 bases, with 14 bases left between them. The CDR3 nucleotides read TGTGCCTGGAGTGGGGAGGGTGGGGGTAATCAGCCCCAGCATTTT. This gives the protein CAWSGEGGGNQPQHF.

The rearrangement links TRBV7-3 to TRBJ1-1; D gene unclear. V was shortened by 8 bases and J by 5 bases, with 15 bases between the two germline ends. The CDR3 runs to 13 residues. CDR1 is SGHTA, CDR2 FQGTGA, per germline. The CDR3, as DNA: TGTGCCAGCCATCGTAATCTCGGGACTGAAGCTTTCTTT. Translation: CASHRNLGTEAFF.

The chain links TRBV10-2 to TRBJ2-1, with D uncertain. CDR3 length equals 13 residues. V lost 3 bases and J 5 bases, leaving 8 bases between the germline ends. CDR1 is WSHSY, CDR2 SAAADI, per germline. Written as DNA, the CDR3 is TGCGCCAGCAGTGACCCGGGCCACAATGAGCAGTTCTTC. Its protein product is CASSDPGHNEQFF.

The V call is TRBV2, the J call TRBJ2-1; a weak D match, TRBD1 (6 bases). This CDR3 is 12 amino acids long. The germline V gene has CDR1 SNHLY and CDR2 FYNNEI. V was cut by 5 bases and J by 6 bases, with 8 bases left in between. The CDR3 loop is CASSLQGNEQFF. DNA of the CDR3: TGTGCCAGCAGTCTACAGGGCAATGAGCAGTTCTTC.

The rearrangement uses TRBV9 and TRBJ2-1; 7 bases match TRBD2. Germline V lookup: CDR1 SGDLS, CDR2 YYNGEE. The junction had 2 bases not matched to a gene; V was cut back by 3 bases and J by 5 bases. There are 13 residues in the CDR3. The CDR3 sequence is CASSDLADNEQFF. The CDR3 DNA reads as TGTGCCAGCAGCGACCTAGCGGACAATGAGCAGTTCTTC.

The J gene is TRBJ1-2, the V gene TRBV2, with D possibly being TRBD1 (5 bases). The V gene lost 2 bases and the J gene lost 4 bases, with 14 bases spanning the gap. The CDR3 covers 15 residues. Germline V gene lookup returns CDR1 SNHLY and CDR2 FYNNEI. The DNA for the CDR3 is TGTGCCAGCAGTGAAAGGATTGGGGCAGTCTATGGCTACACCTTC. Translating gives CASSERIGAVYGYTF.

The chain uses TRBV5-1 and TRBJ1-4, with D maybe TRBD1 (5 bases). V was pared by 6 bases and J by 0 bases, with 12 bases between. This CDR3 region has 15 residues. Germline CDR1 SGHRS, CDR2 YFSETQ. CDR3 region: CASKVSGATNEKLFF. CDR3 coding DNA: TGCGCCAGCAAGGTCTCGGGGGCAACTAATGAAAAACTGTTTTTT.

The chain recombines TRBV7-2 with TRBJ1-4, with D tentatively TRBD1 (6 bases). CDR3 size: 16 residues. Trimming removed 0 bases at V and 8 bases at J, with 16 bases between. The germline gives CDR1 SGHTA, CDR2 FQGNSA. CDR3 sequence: CASSLAYGRGEEKLFF. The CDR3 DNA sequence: TGTGCCAGCAGCTTAGCGTATGGCAGGGGCGAAGAAAAACTGTTTTTT.

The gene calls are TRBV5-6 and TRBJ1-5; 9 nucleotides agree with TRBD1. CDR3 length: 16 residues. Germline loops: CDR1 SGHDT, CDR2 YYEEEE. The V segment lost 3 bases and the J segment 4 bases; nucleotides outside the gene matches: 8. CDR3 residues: CASSSLQGARNQPQHF. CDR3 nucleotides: TGTGCCAGCAGCTCCTTACAGGGGGCGCGGAATCAGCCCCAGCATTTT.

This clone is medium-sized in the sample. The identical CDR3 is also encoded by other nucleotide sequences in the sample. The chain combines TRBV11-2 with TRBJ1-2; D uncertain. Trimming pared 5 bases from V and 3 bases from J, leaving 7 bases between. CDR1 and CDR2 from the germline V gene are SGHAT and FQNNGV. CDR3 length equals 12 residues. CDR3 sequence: CASSLGYYGYTF. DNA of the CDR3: TGTGCCAGCAGCCTCGGATACTATGGCTACACCTTC.

CDR3 in amino acids: CASSLAGQGDYGYTF. CDR3 sequence (DNA): TGTGCCAGCAGCTTGGCAGGGCAGGGCGACTATGGCTACACCTTC. The chain joins TRBV5-6 to TRBJ1-2; tentative D call: TRBD1 (5 bases). The CDR3 sequence is 15 residues long. The germline V gene has CDR1 SGHDT and CDR2 YYEEEE. Trimming pared 0 bases from V and 3 bases from J, leaving 12 bases between. Using reference TRBV5-6 and TRBJ1-2 for the parts outside the CDR3, the full variable domain is DAGVTQSPTHLIKTRGQQVTLRCSPKSGHDTVSWYQQALGQGPQFIFQYYEEEERQRGNFPDRFSGHQFPNYSSELNVNALLLGDSALYLCASSLAGQGDYGYTFGSGTRLTVV.